This entry is about one T cell receptor (beta chain). Its antigen is as yet unknown. Each CDR3 protein is one row after TCRdb ran MiXCR on the RT-PCR reads. This table holds 300,000 to 350,000 distinct CDR3 sequences, roughly 20% found once. The data stem from a study of response to subunit inactivated influenza vaccine. Study-wide results and limits: It was suggested by the authors that few new T cells are recruited by each seasonal influenza vaccination.

The clonotype was recovered from a man aged 50 to 69 who received an inactivated influenza vaccine. The material was PBMCs from blood, obtained less than 22 months after vaccination.

The CDR3 sequence: CASSQVGYGTDTQYF. The CDR3 DNA follows: TGCGCCAGCAGCCAAGTTGGCTACGGCACAGATACGCAGTATTTT. The chain has TRBV4-3 and TRBJ2-3; no clear D. Germline-derived CDR1 and CDR2 are LGHNA and YSLEER. This CDR3 region has 15 residues. The V end lost 1 base, the J end lost 1 base, and 9 bases lay between the germline ends.